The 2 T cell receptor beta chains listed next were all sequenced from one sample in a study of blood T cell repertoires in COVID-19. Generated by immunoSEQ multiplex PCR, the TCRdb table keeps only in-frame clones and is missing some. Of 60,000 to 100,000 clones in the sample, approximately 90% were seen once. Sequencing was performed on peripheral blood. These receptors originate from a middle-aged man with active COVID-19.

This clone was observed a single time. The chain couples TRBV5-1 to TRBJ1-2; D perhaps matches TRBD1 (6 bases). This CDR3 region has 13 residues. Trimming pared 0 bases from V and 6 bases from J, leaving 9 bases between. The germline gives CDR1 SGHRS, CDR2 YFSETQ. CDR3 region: CASSLAAGDGYTF. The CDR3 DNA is TGCGCCAGCAGCTTGGCCGCAGGGGATGGCTACACCTTC.

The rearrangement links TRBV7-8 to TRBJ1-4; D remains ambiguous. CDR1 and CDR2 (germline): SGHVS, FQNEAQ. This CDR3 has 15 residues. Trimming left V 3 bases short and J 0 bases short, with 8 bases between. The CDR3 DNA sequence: TGTGCCAGCAGCTTTTATGAGGCAACTAATGAAAAACTGTTTTTT. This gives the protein CASSFYEATNEKLFF.